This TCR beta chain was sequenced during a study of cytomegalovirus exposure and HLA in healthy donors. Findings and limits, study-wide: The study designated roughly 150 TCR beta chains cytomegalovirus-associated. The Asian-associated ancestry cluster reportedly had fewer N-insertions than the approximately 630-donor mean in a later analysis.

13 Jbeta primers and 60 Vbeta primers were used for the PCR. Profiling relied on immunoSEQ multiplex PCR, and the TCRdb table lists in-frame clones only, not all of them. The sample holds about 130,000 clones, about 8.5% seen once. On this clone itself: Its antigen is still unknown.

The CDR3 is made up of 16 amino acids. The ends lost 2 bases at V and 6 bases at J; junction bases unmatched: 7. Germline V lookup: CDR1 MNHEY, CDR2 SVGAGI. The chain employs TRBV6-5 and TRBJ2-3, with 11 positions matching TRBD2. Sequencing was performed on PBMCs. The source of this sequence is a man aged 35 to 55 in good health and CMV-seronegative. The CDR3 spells CASSYIAGGPWDTQYF. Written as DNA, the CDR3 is TGTGCCAGCAGTTACATAGCGGGGGGGCCTTGGGATACGCAGTATTTT.